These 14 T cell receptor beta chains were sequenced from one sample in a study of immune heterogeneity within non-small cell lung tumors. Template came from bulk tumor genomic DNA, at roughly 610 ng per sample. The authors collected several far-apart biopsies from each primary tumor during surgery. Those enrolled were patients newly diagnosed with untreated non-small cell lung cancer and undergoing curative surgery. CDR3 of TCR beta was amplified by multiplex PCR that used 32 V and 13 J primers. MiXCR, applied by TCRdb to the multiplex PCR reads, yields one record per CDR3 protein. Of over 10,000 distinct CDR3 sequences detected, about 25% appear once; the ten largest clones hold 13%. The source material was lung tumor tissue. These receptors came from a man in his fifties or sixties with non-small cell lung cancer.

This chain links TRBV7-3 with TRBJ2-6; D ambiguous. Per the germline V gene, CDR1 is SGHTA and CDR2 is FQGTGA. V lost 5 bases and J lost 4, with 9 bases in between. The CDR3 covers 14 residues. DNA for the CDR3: TGTGCCAGCAGCCGGGCGCCCGGGGCCAACGTCCTGACTTTC. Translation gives CASSRAPGANVLTF.

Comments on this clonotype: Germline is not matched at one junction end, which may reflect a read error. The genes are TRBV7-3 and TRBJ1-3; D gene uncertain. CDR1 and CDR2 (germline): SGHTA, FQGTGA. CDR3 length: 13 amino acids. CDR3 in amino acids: CTSSLSVGNTIYF. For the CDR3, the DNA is TGTACCAGCAGCTTAAGTGTTGGAAACACAATATATTTT.

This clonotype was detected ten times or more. CDR3 bases: TGTGCCTGGAGTTATCTACAGGGGGCAGGGGCAGATACGCAGTATTTT. Translation: CAWSYLQGAGADTQYF. V is TRBV30 and J is TRBJ2-3; TRBD1 aligns across 9 bases. The J segment lost 4 bases and the V segment lost 2 bases, leaving 10 bases of the junction unmatched. Germline V gene lookup returns CDR1 GTSNPN and CDR2 SVGIG (reference sequence). This CDR3 has 16 amino acids.

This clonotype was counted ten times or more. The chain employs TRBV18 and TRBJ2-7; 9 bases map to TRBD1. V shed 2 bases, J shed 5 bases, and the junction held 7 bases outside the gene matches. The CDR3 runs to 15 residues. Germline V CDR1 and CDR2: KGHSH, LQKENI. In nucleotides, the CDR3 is TGTGCCAGCTCACCAGCGGGGACAGGGTCGAACGAGCAGTACTTC. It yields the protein CASSPAGTGSNEQYF.

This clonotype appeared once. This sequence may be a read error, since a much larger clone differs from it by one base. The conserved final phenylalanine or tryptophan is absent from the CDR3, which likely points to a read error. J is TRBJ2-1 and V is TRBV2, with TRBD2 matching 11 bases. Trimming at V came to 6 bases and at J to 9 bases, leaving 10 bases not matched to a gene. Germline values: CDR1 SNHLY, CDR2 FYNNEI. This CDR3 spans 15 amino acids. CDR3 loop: CASRTSGAPGGEQFS. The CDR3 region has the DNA TGTGCCAGCAGGACTAGCGGGGCCCCGGGGGGTGAGCAGTTCTCC.

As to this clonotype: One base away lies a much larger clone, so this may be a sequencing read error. CDR3 nucleotides: TGTGCCAGTAGTATGGGACAGGAGAGCTCCTACGATCAGTACTTC. Translating it yields CASSMGQESSYDQYF. The chain links TRBV19 to TRBJ2-7; 8 nucleotides match TRBD1. This CDR3 has 15 residues. The germline V gene has CDR1 LNHDA and CDR2 SQIVND (reference sequence).

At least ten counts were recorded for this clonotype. CDR3 protein: CASSNRRGHYNEQFF. As DNA, the CDR3 is TGTGCCAGTAGTAACAGACGGGGGCACTACAATGAGCAGTTCTTC. V is TRBV19 and J is TRBJ2-1; D is perhaps TRBD1 or TRBD2 (6 bases each). The V gene's germline CDR1 is LNHDA and CDR2 SQIVND (reference sequence). Trimming cost V 4 bases and J 3 bases, with 13 bases left between them. The CDR3 has 15 residues.

The CDR3 spells CASSLGPQGGETQYF. CDR3 coding DNA: TGTGCCAGCAGCTTAGGGCCACAGGGGGGAGAGACCCAGTACTTC. This sequence joins TRBV9 and TRBJ2-5, with 8 bases fitting TRBD1. The CDR3 contains 15 residues. The J segment lost 4 bases and the V segment lost 4 bases, leaving 9 bases of the junction unmatched. Per germline, CDR1 SGDLS and CDR2 YYNGEE.

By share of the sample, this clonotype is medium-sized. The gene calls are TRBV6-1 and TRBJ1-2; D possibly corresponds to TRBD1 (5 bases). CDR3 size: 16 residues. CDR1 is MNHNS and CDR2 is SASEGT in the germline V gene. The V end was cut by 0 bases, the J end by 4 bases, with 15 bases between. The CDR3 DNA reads TGTGCCAGCAGTGAAGCAAGGGGCGGAACCCCCTATGGCTACACCTTC. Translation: CASSEARGGTPYGYTF.

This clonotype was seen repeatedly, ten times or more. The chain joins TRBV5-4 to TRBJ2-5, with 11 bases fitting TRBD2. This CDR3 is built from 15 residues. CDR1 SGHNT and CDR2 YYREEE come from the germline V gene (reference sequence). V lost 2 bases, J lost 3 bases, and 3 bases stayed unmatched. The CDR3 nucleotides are TGTGCCAGCAGCTTCGGGGGACTAGCGGAAGAGACCCAGTACTTC. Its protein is CASSFGGLAEETQYF.

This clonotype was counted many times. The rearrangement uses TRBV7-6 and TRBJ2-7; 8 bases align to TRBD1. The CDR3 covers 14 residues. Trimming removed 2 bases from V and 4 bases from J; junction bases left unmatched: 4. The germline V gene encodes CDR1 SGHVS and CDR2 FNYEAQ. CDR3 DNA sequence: TGTGCCAGCAGCTTAATACAGGGGGGTTACGAGCAGTACTTC. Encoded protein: CASSLIQGGYEQYF.

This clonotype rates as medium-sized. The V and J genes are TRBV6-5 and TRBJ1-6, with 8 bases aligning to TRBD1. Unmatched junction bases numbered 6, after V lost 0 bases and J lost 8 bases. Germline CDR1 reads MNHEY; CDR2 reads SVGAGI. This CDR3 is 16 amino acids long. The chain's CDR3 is CASSYSGQGWYSPLHF. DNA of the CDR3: TGTGCCAGCAGTTACTCCGGACAGGGATGGTATTCACCCCTCCACTTT.

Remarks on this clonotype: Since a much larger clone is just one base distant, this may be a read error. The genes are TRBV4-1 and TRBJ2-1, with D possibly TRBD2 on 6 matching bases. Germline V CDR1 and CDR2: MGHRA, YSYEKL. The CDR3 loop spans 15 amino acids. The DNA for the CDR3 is TGCGCCAACAGCCAAGGAGGGGTACTATACAATGAGCAGTTCTTC. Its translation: CANSQGGVLYNEQFF.

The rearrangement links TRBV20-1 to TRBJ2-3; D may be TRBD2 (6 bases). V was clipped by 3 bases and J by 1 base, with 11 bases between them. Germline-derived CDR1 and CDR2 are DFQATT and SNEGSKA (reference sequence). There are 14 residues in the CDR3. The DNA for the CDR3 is TGCAGTGCTAGCGCTAGCGCCGGCACAGATACGCAGTATTTT. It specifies CSASASAGTDTQYF.